This record looks at one TCR beta chain sequence and its context. What antigen it recognizes has not been identified. No qualities accompany the bases; no much larger clone lies one base away. These data originate in a study of T-cell reconstitution after alpha-beta-depleted transplantation in children (dated by TCRdb to about 2016). Study-wide context: Using TCR repertoire profiling, the study quantitatively followed how T-cell immune reconstitution unfolded in children after TCRalphabeta/CD19-depleted allogeneic hematopoietic cell transplantation. Results the study describes overall, beyond this receptor: The apparently early recovery of alphabetaT-cell counts about two months after transplant reportedly depended on only several hundred rapidly expanded clones that came from non-depleted graft cells. Over the following months the frequencies of hyperexpanded clones went down, and after one year T-cell counts and TCRbeta diversity were mostly credited to newly produced T cells. In some patients, the high TCRbeta diversity seen at day 60 was put down to recipient T cells and intrathymic progenitors that had survived conditioning.

The library was built by means of PCR. These reads were obtained on an Illumina HiSeq 2500. TCR libraries were prepared with molecular barcoding, using unique molecular identifiers to normalize TCRbeta repertoire quantification. TCRdb trimmed the raw reads at Q25, called clones with MiXCR and kept productive beta chains. All rows with the same CDR3 protein become a single entry with the most common DNA and genes. In this sample the table shows about 1,000,000 distinct CDR3 sequences, roughly 29% of which occur a single time. The ten largest make up 28% of the sample. Cut back by 5 bases and 2 bases, the V and J ends lie 10 bases apart. The CDR3 holds 13 amino acids from the cysteine to the phenylalanine. Only the CDR3 DNA is retained, 39 bases long and in frame from the first base. The germline V gene yields SGHDT for CDR1 and YYEEEE for CDR2. The treatment or condition label here, explained by the study, means: allogeneic hematopoietic cell transplantation with graft depleted of TCRalphabeta T cells and CD19 B cells. Transplant recipients were children who received TCRalphabeta/CD19-depleted allogeneic hematopoietic cell grafts.

This receptor was obtained from a boy less than two years old who had a stem cell transplant for SCID, so the T cells may come from the graft donor. Here the chain combines TRBV5-6 and TRBJ2-5, with the D gene not confidently named. The sequencing used PBMCs, mostly from graft donor cells, collected 360 days after TCRalphabeta/CD19-depleted stem cell transplant. This receptor carries the CDR3 CASSVPGQETQYF. The nucleotides are TGTGCCAGCAGTGTCCCAGGTCAAGAGACCCAGTACTTC.